A selection of T cell receptor beta chains follows, all from one sample in a study of cytomegalovirus exposure and HLA in healthy donors. Some clones are missing from TCRdb's copy, which holds only in-frame ones; the method was immunoSEQ multiplex PCR. The sample carries approximately 300,000 clones, roughly four fifths recorded once. Sequencing used PBMCs. Receptors were obtained from a middle-aged woman in good health and CMV-seropositive. Both conserved end residues are part of each CDR3. The order of the fields is J gene, V gene, clone size, D gene, CDR3 DNA, CDR3 protein. D genes are given only for firm matches. The size of a clone is reported for some rows only, either as once, few or many, or as a class for expanded clones.

J: TRBJ2-7
V: TRBV13
size: .
D: TRBD1
DNA: TGTGCCAGCAGCACCGGACAGGGGAAGTACGAGCAGTACTTC
CDR3: CASSTGQGKYEQYF

J: TRBJ2-1
V: TRBV25-1
size: .
D: .
DNA: TGTGCCAGCAGATCTTCTATCCCCTACAATGAGCAGTTCTTC
CDR3: CASRSSIPYNEQFF

J: TRBJ1-1
V: TRBV19
size: .
D: .
DNA: TGTGCCAGTTGGACCAGGGGATTCGAAGCTTTCTTT
CDR3: CASWTRGFEAFF

J: TRBJ2-1
V: TRBV7-3
size: .
D: TRBD2
DNA: TGTGCCAGCAGCTCCACGGGAGGGGACAATGAGCAGTTCTTC
CDR3: CASSSTGGDNEQFF

J: TRBJ2-2
V: TRBV29-1
size: .
D: .
DNA: TGCAGCGTTGACAGGGACACCGGGGAGCTGTTTTTT
CDR3: CSVDRDTGELFF

J: TRBJ2-7
V: TRBV6-1
size: once
D: TRBD2
DNA: TGTGCCAGCAGGGAACTAGCGGGAGGGCCGGGGGGCGAGCAGTACTTC
CDR3: CASRELAGGPGGEQYF

J: TRBJ2-5
V: TRBV29-1
size: .
D: .
DNA: TGCAGCGTTGACGTAATGGAGACCCAGTACTTC
CDR3: CSVDVMETQYF

J: TRBJ2-7
V: TRBV6-5
size: .
D: .
DNA: TGTGCCAGCATCGGCCTCGAGGGTCTCGAGCAGTACTTC
CDR3: CASIGLEGLEQYF

J: TRBJ2-3
V: TRBV18
size: .
D: .
DNA: TGTGCCAGCTCACCTTTTGGGGCAGGGAGCACAGATACGCAGTATTTT
CDR3: CASSPFGAGSTDTQYF

J: TRBJ2-7
V: TRBV18
size: .
D: .
DNA: TGTGCCAGCTCACCCGACTGGGGGCGCTCCTACGAGCAGTACTTC
CDR3: CASSPDWGRSYEQYF

J: TRBJ1-1
V: TRBV7-2
size: .
D: .
DNA: TGTGCCAGCAGCTTAAGGCCCGGGGTTGGGAACACTGAAGCTTTCTTT
CDR3: CASSLRPGVGNTEAFF

J: TRBJ1-2
V: TRBV27
size: once
D: TRBD1
DNA: TGTGCCAGCAGTTTAGGGACAGGGATAGGGGGCTACACCTTC
CDR3: CASSLGTGIGGYTF

J: TRBJ1-6
V: TRBV6-5
size: .
D: TRBD1
DNA: TGTGCCAGCAGTACGGGACAGATAAATTCACCCCTCCACTTT
CDR3: CASSTGQINSPLHF

J: TRBJ1-2
V: TRBV11-2
size: .
D: .
DNA: TGTGCCAGCAGCTCAGGGGCATTCGGCTACACCTTC
CDR3: CASSSGAFGYTF

J: TRBJ2-3
V: TRBV7-6
size: .
D: .
DNA: TGTGCCAGCAGCTCGCTGAAGAGGGTCCGCACAGATACGCAGTATTTT
CDR3: CASSSLKRVRTDTQYF

J: TRBJ2-6
V: TRBV7-3
size: .
D: TRBD2
DNA: TGTGCCAGCAGCGACACCTCAGCGGGAGGGCCGTTTGGGGCCAACGTCCTGACTTTC
CDR3: CASSDTSAGGPFGANVLTF

J: TRBJ2-3
V: TRBV7-7
size: .
D: .
DNA: TGTGCCAGCAGCTTAGCGGGAGCGGGCACAGATACGCAGTATTTT
CDR3: CASSLAGAGTDTQYF

J: TRBJ1-5
V: TRBV30
size: .
D: .
DNA: TGTGCCTGGAGTGTAACTTCAAATCAGCCCCAGCATTTT
CDR3: CAWSVTSNQPQHF

J: TRBJ1-2
V: TRBV27
size: few
D: .
DNA: TGTGCCAGCAGTTTAGACAGAAACTATGGCTACACCTTC
CDR3: CASSLDRNYGYTF

J: TRBJ1-2
V: TRBV29-1
size: .
D: TRBD1
DNA: TGCAGCGTTGTTGGGACAGGGTATGACTATGGCTACACCTTC
CDR3: CSVVGTGYDYGYTF

J: TRBJ1-3
V: TRBV7-6
size: .
D: TRBD1
DNA: TGTGCCAGCAGCCCCCTTTCGGGACAGGGGTTCTCTGGAAACACCATATATTTT
CDR3: CASSPLSGQGFSGNTIYF

J: TRBJ1-1
V: TRBV30
size: .
D: TRBD1
DNA: TGTGCCTGGAGGGAAACAGGGGACACTGAAGCTTTCTTT
CDR3: CAWRETGDTEAFF

J: TRBJ1-1
V: TRBV19
size: .
D: TRBD1
DNA: TGTGCCAGTAGTCGCTTGACAGGGACCACTGAAGCTTTCTTT
CDR3: CASSRLTGTTEAFF

J: TRBJ2-7
V: TRBV5-1
size: .
D: TRBD1
DNA: TGCGCCAGCAGATCGCTCCCGGGACAGGGAAATTCGTACGAGCAGTACTTC
CDR3: CASRSLPGQGNSYEQYF

J: TRBJ2-7
V: TRBV7-2
size: .
D: .
DNA: TGTGCCAGCAGCCTGTTGGTCGGGAGCTCCTACGAGCAGTACTTC
CDR3: CASSLLVGSSYEQYF

J: TRBJ2-5
V: TRBV7-2
size: .
D: TRBD1
DNA: TGTGCCAGCAGCTTAGATACGACAGGGCAGTACTTC
CDR3: CASSLDTTGQYF

J: TRBJ1-4
V: TRBV5-8
size: .
D: .
DNA: TGTGCCAGCAGCTTGGTATTTCGACAGGTGGGGAATGAAAAACTGTTTTTT
CDR3: CASSLVFRQVGNEKLFF

J: TRBJ2-1
V: TRBV28
size: .
D: .
DNA: TGTGCCAGCAGTGGCCGTCGGACAGAACGAAATGAGCAGTTCTTC
CDR3: CASSGRRTERNEQFF

J: TRBJ2-2
V: TRBV18
size: .
D: TRBD2
DNA: TGTGCCAGCTCGCCGACTAGCGGAGCGAACACCGGGGAGCTGTTTTTT
CDR3: CASSPTSGANTGELFF

J: TRBJ2-1
V: TRBV6-5
size: .
D: TRBD2
DNA: TGTGCCAGCAGCAACTTAGCGGGAGTTAGGAATGAGCAGTTCTTC
CDR3: CASSNLAGVRNEQFF

J: TRBJ2-1
V: TRBV10-1
size: few
D: .
DNA: TGCGCCAGCAATATGACAGGAGACAATGAGCAGTTCTTC
CDR3: CASNMTGDNEQFF

J: TRBJ2-5
V: TRBV18
size: .
D: .
DNA: TGTGCCAGCTCACCACAAAGCCTAATACAAGAGACCCAGTACTTC
CDR3: CASSPQSLIQETQYF

J: TRBJ1-5
V: TRBV7-9
size: .
D: TRBD1
DNA: TGTGCCAGCAGCTTAGTGGGACAGGGGAATCAGCCCCAGCATTTT
CDR3: CASSLVGQGNQPQHF

J: TRBJ1-5
V: TRBV5-6
size: .
D: .
DNA: TGTGCCAGCAGCTTGGGAGGGAGCAATCAGCCCCAGCATTTT
CDR3: CASSLGGSNQPQHF

J: TRBJ2-7
V: TRBV2
size: .
D: .
DNA: TGTGCCAGCAGTGAACGGCCAGGGGCCTTCATCTACGAGCAGTACTTC
CDR3: CASSERPGAFIYEQYF

J: TRBJ1-1
V: TRBV5-4
size: .
D: TRBD1
DNA: TGTGCCAGCAGCCAAGGACAGGGCCAGCCCGGGTACACTGAAGCTTTCTTT
CDR3: CASSQGQGQPGYTEAFF

J: TRBJ2-7
V: TRBV6-1
size: .
D: .
DNA: TGTGCCAGCAGTGAATTTGCCGTTGGCTTCTACGAGCAGTACTTC
CDR3: CASSEFAVGFYEQYF

J: TRBJ1-2
V: TRBV7-8
size: .
D: .
DNA: TGTGCCAGCAGCCCAGTGAGGACGGAAACCCACCGGCGGGGCTATGGCTACACCTTC
CDR3: CASSPVRTETHRRGYGYTF

J: TRBJ2-5
V: TRBV23-1
size: .
D: TRBD1
DNA: TGCGCCAGCAGGGGACAGGGGGCGAAAGAGACCCAGTACTTC
CDR3: CASRGQGAKETQYF

J: TRBJ2-4
V: TRBV6-6
size: .
D: TRBD2
DNA: TGTGCCAGCAGTTACGCGGGGGGCGACGATGACAGTCAGTACTTC
CDR3: CASSYAGGDDDSQYF

J: TRBJ2-7
V: TRBV27
size: .
D: .
DNA: TGTGCCAGCAGTTTATCGATGGGGGTAGGAGGGAACGAGCAGTACTTC
CDR3: CASSLSMGVGGNEQYF